This T cell receptor (beta chain) was sequenced in a study of blood T cell repertoires in COVID-19. In the study overall: The study drew acute and convalescent COVID-19 samples from the United States, Italy and Spain. Sources were T cells, B-cell-depleted T cells, or PBMCs; the material itself was cDNA or gDNA.

In the source study's methods: Amplification of reference gene primers was used by the study to estimate nucleated cell counts. Generated by immunoSEQ multiplex PCR, the TCRdb table keeps only in-frame clones and is missing some. The V and J calls and clone size are taken from that table; D and trimming were inferred from the DNA. The table has approximately 110,000 clones, approximately 81% seen once. The length of the CDR3 is 16 residues. Between the trimmed V and J ends, which lost 2 bases and 0 bases, there was a span of 11 bases. Germline loops: CDR1 KGHSH, CDR2 LQKENI. Sequencing was carried out using peripheral blood. This sequence originates from a man aged 35 to 55 with acute or convalescent COVID-19. V gene TRBV18 combines with J gene TRBJ1-5; possible D gene TRBD1, 5 bases. As DNA, the CDR3 is TGTGCCAGCTCACCATTCCGGGGGGATAGCAATCAGCCCCAGCATTTT. Encoded protein: CASSPFRGDSNQPQHF.